This T cell receptor beta chain stems from a study of CD8 T cells in Susac syndrome. Reverse transcription of 0.5 to 1 ug RNA was performed with random hexamers. TCRdb analysed the immunoSEQ multiplex PCR reads with MiXCR anew, one entry per CDR3 protein. The sample lists about 76,000 distinct CDR3 sequences, 93% occurring once. With 10 bases removed from V and 1 base from J, the gap between germline ends came to 13 bases. The CDR3 extends over 13 amino acids. Germline V gene lookup returns CDR1 SGHTA and CDR2 FQGNSA. V is TRBV7-2 and J is TRBJ1-1; D not resolved. The sequence came from a human donor with Susac syndrome. Material for sequencing was CD8+ T cells from PBMCs. The DNA for the CDR3 is TGTGCCACCTCCAGCTGGGGGAACACTGAAGCTTTCTTT. Its translation is CATSSWGNTEAFF.